Described below is a single TCR beta chain sequence and its context. Trimming removed 3 bases at V and 0 bases at J, with 9 bases between. The CDR3 runs 15 residues. Germline CDR1 is MDHEN and CDR2 is SYDVKM. The assay was immunoSEQ multiplex PCR, and TCRdb's table has in-frame clones only and misses some. The table has roughly 120,000 clones, roughly 89% seen once. This record belongs to a study of T cell responses to AZD1222 COVID-19 vaccine. The V and J genes are TRBV28 and TRBJ2-1; perhaps TRBD2 as D (6 bases). The sample was peripheral blood, taken on day 0 of AZD1222 vaccination. The sequence derives from an adult in good health. In DNA, the CDR3 is TGTGCCAGCAGTTTCCGGGGGACCTCCTACAATGAGCAGTTCTTC. It is translated as CASSFRGTSYNEQFF.